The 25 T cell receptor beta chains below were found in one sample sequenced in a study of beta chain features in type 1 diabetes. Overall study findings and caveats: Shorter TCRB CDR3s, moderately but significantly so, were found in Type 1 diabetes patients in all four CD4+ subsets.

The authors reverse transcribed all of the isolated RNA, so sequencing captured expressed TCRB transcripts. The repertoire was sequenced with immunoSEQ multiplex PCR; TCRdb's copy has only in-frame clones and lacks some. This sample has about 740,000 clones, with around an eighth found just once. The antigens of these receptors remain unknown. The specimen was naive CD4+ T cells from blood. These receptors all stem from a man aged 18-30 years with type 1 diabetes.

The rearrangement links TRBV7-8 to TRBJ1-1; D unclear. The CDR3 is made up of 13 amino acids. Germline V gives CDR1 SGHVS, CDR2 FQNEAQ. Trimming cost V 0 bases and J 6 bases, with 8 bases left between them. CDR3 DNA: TGTGCCAGCAGCTTAGCCACACGAGCTGAAGCTTTCTTT. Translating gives CASSLATRAEAFF.

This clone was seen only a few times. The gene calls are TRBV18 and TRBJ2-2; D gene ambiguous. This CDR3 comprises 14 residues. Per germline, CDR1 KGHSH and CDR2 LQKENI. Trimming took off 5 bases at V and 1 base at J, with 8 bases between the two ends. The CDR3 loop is CASSRTVNTGELFF. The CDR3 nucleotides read TGTGCCAGCTCAAGGACGGTGAACACCGGGGAGCTGTTTTTT.

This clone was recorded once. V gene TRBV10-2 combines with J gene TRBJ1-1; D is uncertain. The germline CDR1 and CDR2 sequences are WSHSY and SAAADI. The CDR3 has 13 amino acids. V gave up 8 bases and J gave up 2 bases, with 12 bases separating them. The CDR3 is CASHSGVNTEAFF. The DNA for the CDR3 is TGCGCCAGCCACTCCGGGGTTAACACTGAAGCTTTCTTT.

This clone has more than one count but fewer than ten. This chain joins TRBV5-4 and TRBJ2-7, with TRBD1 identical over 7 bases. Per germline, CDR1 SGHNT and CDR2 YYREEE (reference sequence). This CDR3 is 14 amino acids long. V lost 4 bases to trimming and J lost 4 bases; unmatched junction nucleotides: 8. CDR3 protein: CASSPGTAPYEQYF. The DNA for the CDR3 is TGTGCCAGCAGCCCCGGGACAGCGCCTTACGAGCAGTACTTC.

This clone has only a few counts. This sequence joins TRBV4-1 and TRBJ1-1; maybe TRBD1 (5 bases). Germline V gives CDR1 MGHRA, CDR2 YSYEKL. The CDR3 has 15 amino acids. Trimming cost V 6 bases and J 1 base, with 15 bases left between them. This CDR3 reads CASSRLGGKNTEAFF. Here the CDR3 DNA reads TGCGCCAGCAGTCGTTTGGGGGGAAAGAACACTGAAGCTTTCTTT.

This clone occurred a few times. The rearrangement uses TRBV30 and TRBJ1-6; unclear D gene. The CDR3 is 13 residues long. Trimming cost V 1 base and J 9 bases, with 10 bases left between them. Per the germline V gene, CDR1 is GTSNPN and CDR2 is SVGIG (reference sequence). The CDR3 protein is CAWSAVGGSPLHF. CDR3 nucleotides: TGTGCCTGGAGTGCGGTCGGCGGTTCACCCCTCCACTTT.

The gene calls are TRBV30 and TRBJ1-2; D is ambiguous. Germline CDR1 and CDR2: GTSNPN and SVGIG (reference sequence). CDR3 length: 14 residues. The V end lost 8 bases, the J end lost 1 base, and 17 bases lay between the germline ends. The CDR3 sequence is CAMEGAFHNYGYTF. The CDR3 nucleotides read TGTGCCATGGAGGGTGCTTTCCATAACTATGGCTACACCTTC. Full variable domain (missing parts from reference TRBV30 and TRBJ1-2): SQTIHQWPATLVQPVGSPLSLECTVEGTSNPNLYWYRQAAGRGLQLLFYSVGIGQISSEVPQNLSASRPQDRQFILSSKKLLLSDSGFYLCAMEGAFHNYGYTFGSGTRLTVV.

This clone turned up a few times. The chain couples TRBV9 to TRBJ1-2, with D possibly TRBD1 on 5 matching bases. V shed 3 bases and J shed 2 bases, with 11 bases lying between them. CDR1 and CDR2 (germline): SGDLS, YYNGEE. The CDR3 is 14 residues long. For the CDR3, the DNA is TGTGCCAGCAGCGAAACGGGGGAAAACTATGGCTACACCTTC. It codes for CASSETGENYGYTF. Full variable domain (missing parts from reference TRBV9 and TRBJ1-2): DSGVTQTPKHLITATGQRVTLRCSPRSGDLSVYWYQQSLDQGLQFLIQYYNGEERAKGNILERFSAQQFPDLHSELNLSSLELGDSALYFCASSETGENYGYTFGSGTRLTVV.

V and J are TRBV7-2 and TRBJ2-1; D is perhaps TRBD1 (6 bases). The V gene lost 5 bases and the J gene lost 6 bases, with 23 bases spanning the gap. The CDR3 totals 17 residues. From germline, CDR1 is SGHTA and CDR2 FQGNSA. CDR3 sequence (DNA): TGTGCCAGCAGCGGGGAACAGGGACGGAGAATCTTCAATGAGCAGTTCTTC. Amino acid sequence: CASSGEQGRRIFNEQFF.

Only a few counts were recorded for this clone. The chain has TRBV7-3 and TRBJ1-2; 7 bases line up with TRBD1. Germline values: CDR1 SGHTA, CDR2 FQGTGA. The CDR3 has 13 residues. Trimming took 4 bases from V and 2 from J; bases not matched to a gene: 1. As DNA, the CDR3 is TGTGCCAGCAGCTCGGGACAGAACTATGGCTACACCTTC. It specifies CASSSGQNYGYTF.

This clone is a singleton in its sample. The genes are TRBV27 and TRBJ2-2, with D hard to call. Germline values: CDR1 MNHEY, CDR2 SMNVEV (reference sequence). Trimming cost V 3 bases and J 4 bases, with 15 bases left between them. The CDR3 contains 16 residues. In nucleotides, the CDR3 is TGTGCCAGCAGTTTCAAAACAAGGGCACTCACCGGGGAGCTGTTTTTT. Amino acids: CASSFKTRALTGELFF.

The CDR3, as DNA: TGTGCCAGCAGCCAGGACAGCGTCTATGGCTACACCTTC. Its translation is CASSQDSVYGYTF. V and J are TRBV7-9 and TRBJ1-2; a weak D match, TRBD1 (6 bases). Germline V CDR1 and CDR2: SEHNR, FQNEAQ (reference sequence). This CDR3 region has 13 residues. Between the trimmed V and J ends, which lost 5 bases and 4 bases, there was a span of 11 bases.

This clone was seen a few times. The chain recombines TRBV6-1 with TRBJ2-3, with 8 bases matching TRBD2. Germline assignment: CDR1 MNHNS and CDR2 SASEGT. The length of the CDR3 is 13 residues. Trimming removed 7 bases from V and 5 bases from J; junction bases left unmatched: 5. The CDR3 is CASIERGRDTQYF. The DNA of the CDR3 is TGTGCCAGCATAGAGCGGGGGAGAGATACGCAGTATTTT.

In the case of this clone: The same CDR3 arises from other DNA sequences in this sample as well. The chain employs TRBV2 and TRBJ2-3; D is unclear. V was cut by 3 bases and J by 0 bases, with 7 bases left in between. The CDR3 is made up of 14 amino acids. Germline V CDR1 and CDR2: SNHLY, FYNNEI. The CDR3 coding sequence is TGTGCCAGCAGTGAGGGCCTTAGCACAGATACGCAGTATTTT. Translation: CASSEGLSTDTQYF. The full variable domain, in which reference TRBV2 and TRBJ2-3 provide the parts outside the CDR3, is EPEVTQTPSHQVTQMGQEVILRCVPISNHLYFYWYRQILGQKVEFLVSFYNNEISEKSEIFDDQFSVERPDGSNFTLKIRSTKLEDSAMYFCASSEGLSTDTQYFGPGTRLTVL.

CDR3 amino acids: CASSYSDRLGNTIYF. CDR3 nucleotides: TGTGCCAGCAGTTACTCGGACAGGCTTGGAAACACCATATATTTT. The J gene is TRBJ1-3, the V gene TRBV6-5, with 7 bases fitting TRBD1. Germline CDR1 and CDR2: MNHEY and SVGAGI. The CDR3 is 15 residues long. Trimming at V came to 0 bases and at J to 3 bases, leaving 2 bases not matched to a gene.

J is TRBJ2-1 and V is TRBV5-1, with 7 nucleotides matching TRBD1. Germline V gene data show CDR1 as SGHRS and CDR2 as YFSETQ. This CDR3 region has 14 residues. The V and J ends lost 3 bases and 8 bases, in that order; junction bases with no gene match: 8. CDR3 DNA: TGCGCCAGCAGCTGGGGACAGCCCGCCGATGAGCAGTTCTTC. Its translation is CASSWGQPADEQFF.

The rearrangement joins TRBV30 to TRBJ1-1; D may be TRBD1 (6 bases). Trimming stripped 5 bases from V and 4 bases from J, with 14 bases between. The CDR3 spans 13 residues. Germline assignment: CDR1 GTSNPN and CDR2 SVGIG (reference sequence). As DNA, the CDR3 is TGTGCCTGGGCCAGGGGTATGAGCACTGAAGCTTTCTTT. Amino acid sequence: CAWARGMSTEAFF.

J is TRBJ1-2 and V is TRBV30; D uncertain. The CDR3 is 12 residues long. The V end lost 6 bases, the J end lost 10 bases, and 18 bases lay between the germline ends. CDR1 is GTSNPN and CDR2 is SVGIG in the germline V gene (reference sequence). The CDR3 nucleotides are TGTGCCTGCCACGGGTCGGGTCGTGACTACACCTTC. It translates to CACHGSGRDYTF.

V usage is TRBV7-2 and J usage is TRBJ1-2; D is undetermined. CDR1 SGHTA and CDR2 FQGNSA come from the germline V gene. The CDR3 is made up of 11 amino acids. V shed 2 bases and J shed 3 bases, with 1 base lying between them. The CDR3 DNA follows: TGTGCCAGCAGCTTACACTATGGCTACACCTTC. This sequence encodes CASSLHYGYTF.

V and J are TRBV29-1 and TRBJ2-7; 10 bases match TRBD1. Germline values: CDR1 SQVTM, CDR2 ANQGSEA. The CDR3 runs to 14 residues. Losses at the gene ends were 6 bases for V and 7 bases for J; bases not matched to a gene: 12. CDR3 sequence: CSVERDRGRGEQYF. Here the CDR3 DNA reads TGCAGCGTGGAGAGGGACAGGGGACGGGGAGAGCAGTACTTC.

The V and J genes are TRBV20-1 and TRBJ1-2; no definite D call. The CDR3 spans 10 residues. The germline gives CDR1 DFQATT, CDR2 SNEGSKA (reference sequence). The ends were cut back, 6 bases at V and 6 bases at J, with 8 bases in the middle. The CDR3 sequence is CSAEENGYTF. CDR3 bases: TGCAGTGCGGAGGAAAATGGCTACACCTTC.

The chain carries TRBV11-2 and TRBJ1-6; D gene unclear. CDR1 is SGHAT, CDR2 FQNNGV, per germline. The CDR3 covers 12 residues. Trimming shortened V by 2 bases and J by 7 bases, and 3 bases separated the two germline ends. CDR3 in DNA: TGTGCCAGCAGCTTAATGAATTCACCCCTCCACTTT. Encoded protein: CASSLMNSPLHF.

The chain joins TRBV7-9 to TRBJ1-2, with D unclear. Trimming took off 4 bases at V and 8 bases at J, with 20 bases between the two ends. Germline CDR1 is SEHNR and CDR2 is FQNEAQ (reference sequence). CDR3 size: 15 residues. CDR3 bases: TGTGCCAGCAGCTACCCGGCTGGCACTCTGCCCGGCTACACCTTC. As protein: CASSYPAGTLPGYTF.

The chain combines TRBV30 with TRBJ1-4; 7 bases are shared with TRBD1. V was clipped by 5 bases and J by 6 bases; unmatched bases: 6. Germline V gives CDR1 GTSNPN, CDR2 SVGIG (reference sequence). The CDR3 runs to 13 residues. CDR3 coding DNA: TGTGCCTGGGAGGGGGCACCCCATGAAAAACTGTTTTTT. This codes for CAWEGAPHEKLFF.

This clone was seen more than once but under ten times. The CDR3 protein is CASSYANEQYF. The DNA for the CDR3 is TGTGCCAGCAGTTACGCGAACGAGCAGTACTTC. The V and J genes are TRBV6-5 and TRBJ2-7; no clear D. Between the trimmed V and J ends, which lost 2 bases and 5 bases, there was a span of 4 bases. The CDR3 extends over 11 amino acids. The germline CDR1 and CDR2 sequences are MNHEY and SVGAGI.